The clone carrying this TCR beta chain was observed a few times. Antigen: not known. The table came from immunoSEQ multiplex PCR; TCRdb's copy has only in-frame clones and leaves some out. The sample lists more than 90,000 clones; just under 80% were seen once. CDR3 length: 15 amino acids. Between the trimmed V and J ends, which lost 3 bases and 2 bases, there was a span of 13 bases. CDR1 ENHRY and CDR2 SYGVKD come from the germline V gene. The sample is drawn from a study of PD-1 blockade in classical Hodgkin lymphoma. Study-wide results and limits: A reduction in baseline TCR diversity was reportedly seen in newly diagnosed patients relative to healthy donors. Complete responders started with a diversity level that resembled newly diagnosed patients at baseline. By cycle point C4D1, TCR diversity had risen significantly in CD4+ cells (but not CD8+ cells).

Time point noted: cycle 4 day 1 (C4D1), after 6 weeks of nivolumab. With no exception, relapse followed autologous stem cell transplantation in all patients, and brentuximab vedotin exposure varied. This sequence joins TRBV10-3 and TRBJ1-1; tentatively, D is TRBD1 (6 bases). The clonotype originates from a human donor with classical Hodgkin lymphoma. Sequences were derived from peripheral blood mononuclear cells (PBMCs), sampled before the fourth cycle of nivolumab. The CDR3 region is CAISEFMTGNTEAFF. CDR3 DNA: TGTGCCATCAGTGAATTCATGACAGGTAACACTGAAGCTTTCTTT.